This T cell receptor (beta chain) derives from a study of T-cell memory formation after mild COVID-19. CDR1 MDHEN and CDR2 SYDVKM come from the germline V gene. The CDR3 runs to 13 residues. The V gene lost 3 bases and the J gene lost 4 bases, with 9 bases spanning the gap. Researchers used 5'RACE with constant-segment primers to make TCR alpha and TCR beta cDNA libraries that carry sample barcodes and UMIs. TCRdb itself ran the 5' RACE reads through MiXCR, one entry per CDR3 protein. This table holds 400,000 to 450,000 distinct CDR3 sequences, roughly 18% found once. This clonotype has more than one count but fewer than ten.

The sample comprised PBMCs or a T cell subset sorted from them (not recorded which). This TCR derives from a young man who had mild COVID-19 (a few samples of this study predate the infection). Cell type and time point are not known. The chain links TRBV28 to TRBJ1-2, with D perhaps TRBD1 (5 bases). CDR3 residues: CASSLGGIYGYTF. The CDR3 DNA follows: TGTGCCAGCAGTTTGGGGGGTATCTATGGCTACACCTTC.